The T cell receptor (beta chain) described here comes from a study of blood T cell dynamics during melanoma immunotherapy. Study as a whole: First-line therapy was either pembrolizumab or nivolumab with ipilimumab for metastatic melanoma.

The sample's time point: week 3, after first cycle of checkpoint inhibitor. On this clone: Its antigen is unknown.

Study-wide results and limits: Unlike progressors, later disease-control patients had W3 repertoires gaining clonality or diversity.

Here immunoSEQ multiplex PCR was the method, and the copy in TCRdb shows in-frame clones only, minus some. The data contain about 14,000 clones, about nine tenths of them singletons. The CDR3 loop spans 16 amino acids. The trim removed 1 base at V and 4 bases at J, leaving 7 bases unmatched. Germline lookup yields CDR1 MGHRA and CDR2 YSYEKL. The genes are TRBV4-1 and TRBJ2-3; 8 bases map to TRBD2. Sequences were derived from blood, sampled from a patient treated with checkpoint blockade. This receptor was taken from a human donor with melanoma. CDR3 residues: CASSQAGAGVSDTQYF. CDR3 nucleotides: TGCGCCAGCAGCCAAGCAGGAGCGGGAGTTTCAGATACGCAGTATTTT.